The rows below give T cell receptor beta chains drawn from one sample of a study of immune characterization of retroperitoneal liposarcoma. MiXCR, run by TCRdb on the PCR reads, gives a single entry per CDR3 protein. The data show about 7,300 distinct CDR3 sequences, with approximately 31% seen just once and 42% held by the top ten. The sequenced sample was blood. These receptors all stem from a male donor with retroperitoneal liposarcoma. Both conserved end residues are trimmed from each CDR3. Each record gives: J gene, D gene, V gene, CDR3 protein. The D gene is left open where the match is weak.

j_call: .; d_call: .; v_call: TRBV6-1; cdr3_aa: ASQGHSSYEQY
j_call: TRBJ2-5; d_call: .; v_call: TRBV7-2; cdr3_aa: ASSLESAQETQY
j_call: TRBJ2-1; d_call: .; v_call: TRBV6-6; cdr3_aa: ASSAHVYNEQF
j_call: TRBJ1-4; d_call: .; v_call: TRBV7-8; cdr3_aa: ASSLDSGGNEKLF
j_call: TRBJ1-2; d_call: .; v_call: TRBV6-2/TRBV6-3; cdr3_aa: ASSSPMGYGYT
j_call: .; d_call: TRBD2; v_call: TRBV6-6; cdr3_aa: ASSYGTSGGKYEQY
j_call: TRBJ2-1; d_call: .; v_call: TRBV7-2; cdr3_aa: ASSPLGYNEQF
j_call: .; d_call: TRBD2; v_call: TRBV6-1; cdr3_aa: ASSEGTSGVFFEQY
j_call: TRBJ2-1; d_call: TRBD2; v_call: TRBV11-3; cdr3_aa: ASSPIAGSYNEQF
j_call: TRBJ1-1; d_call: .; v_call: TRBV6-1; cdr3_aa: ASSESAVLGLSTEAF
j_call: .; d_call: .; v_call: TRBV6-1; cdr3_aa: ASRSGTRSEQY
j_call: TRBJ2-4; d_call: .; v_call: TRBV25-1; cdr3_aa: ASSARGVKNIQY
j_call: .; d_call: TRBD2; v_call: TRBV5-1; cdr3_aa: ASSLGAGGKETQY
j_call: TRBJ2-5; d_call: TRBD1; v_call: TRBV27; cdr3_aa: ASSLAGGWGQGLQETQY
j_call: TRBJ1-2; d_call: .; v_call: TRBV6-1; cdr3_aa: ASSEDGYT
j_call: TRBJ2-1; d_call: .; v_call: TRBV7-8; cdr3_aa: ASSLGGGDYNEQF
j_call: TRBJ2-1; d_call: .; v_call: TRBV12-5; cdr3_aa: ASGLGTRKYNEQF
j_call: .; d_call: .; v_call: TRBV6-5; cdr3_aa: ASSYSGLPPYEQY
j_call: TRBJ2-3; d_call: .; v_call: TRBV6-1; cdr3_aa: ASSEAGADTQY
j_call: .; d_call: .; v_call: TRBV11-2; cdr3_aa: ASSLGTHSYEQY
j_call: TRBJ2-5; d_call: .; v_call: TRBV19; cdr3_aa: ASSALQETQY
j_call: .; d_call: .; v_call: TRBV27; cdr3_aa: ASSLGRGLQETQY
j_call: TRBJ2-3; d_call: TRBD2; v_call: TRBV7-2; cdr3_aa: ASSFSGSSTDTQY
j_call: TRBJ2-1; d_call: .; v_call: TRBV11-2; cdr3_aa: ASSLGIDYEQF
j_call: TRBJ2-7; d_call: TRBD1; v_call: TRBV25-1; cdr3_aa: ASSEPGQPYEQY
j_call: TRBJ1-1; d_call: TRBD1; v_call: TRBV6-1; cdr3_aa: ASRTGVNTEAF
j_call: TRBJ1-1; d_call: .; v_call: TRBV11-2; cdr3_aa: ASSSIRRGVGRYTEAF
j_call: .; d_call: .; v_call: TRBV6-1; cdr3_aa: ASSEALQALVGQY
j_call: TRBJ2-3; d_call: TRBD1; v_call: TRBV6-1; cdr3_aa: ASSPLPGTGVTDTQY
j_call: TRBJ1-5; d_call: .; v_call: TRBV4-2; cdr3_aa: ASSQAGVYNQPQH
j_call: TRBJ2-3; d_call: TRBD2; v_call: TRBV12-3/TRBV12-4; cdr3_aa: ASSPVGGTTDTQY
j_call: TRBJ2-1; d_call: .; v_call: TRBV7-7; cdr3_aa: ASSLVLFNEQF
j_call: .; d_call: .; v_call: TRBV6-1; cdr3_aa: ASNGQRKETQY
j_call: TRBJ2-1; d_call: .; v_call: TRBV7-6; cdr3_aa: ASSSNLGETQF
j_call: TRBJ2-1; d_call: TRBD2; v_call: TRBV12-3/TRBV12-4; cdr3_aa: ASSPGLASEQF
j_call: TRBJ2-7; d_call: .; v_call: TRBV3-1; cdr3_aa: ASSPRAQLGGEQY
j_call: TRBJ2-3; d_call: .; v_call: TRBV7-6; cdr3_aa: ASSPTITDTQY
j_call: TRBJ2-1; d_call: TRBD1; v_call: TRBV6-4; cdr3_aa: ASSDTDRDYNEQF
j_call: TRBJ2-1; d_call: TRBD2; v_call: TRBV7-2; cdr3_aa: ASSSLAGGLDEQF
j_call: TRBJ2-3; d_call: .; v_call: TRBV12-3/TRBV12-4; cdr3_aa: ASRHLSDTQY
j_call: TRBJ1-3; d_call: .; v_call: TRBV6-6; cdr3_aa: ASSYPDGNTIY
j_call: TRBJ2-1; d_call: .; v_call: TRBV6-1; cdr3_aa: ASSYAAGEQF
j_call: TRBJ2-3; d_call: .; v_call: TRBV10-3; cdr3_aa: AISESRAVSTDTQY
j_call: TRBJ1-2; d_call: .; v_call: TRBV27; cdr3_aa: ASSLGGNYGYT
j_call: TRBJ2-1; d_call: .; v_call: TRBV11-3; cdr3_aa: ASSSPGWGETQF
j_call: .; d_call: .; v_call: TRBV7-2; cdr3_aa: ASRTGGTSYEQY
j_call: TRBJ1-1; d_call: .; v_call: TRBV7-2; cdr3_aa: ASSLAPGQRNTAAF
j_call: .; d_call: TRBD2; v_call: TRBV6-4; cdr3_aa: ASSDTGLAGVYEQF
j_call: TRBJ1-4; d_call: .; v_call: TRBV6-6; cdr3_aa: ASSYPGANEKLF
j_call: TRBJ2-3; d_call: TRBD1; v_call: TRBV6-2/TRBV6-3; cdr3_aa: ASTRQGPTDTQY
j_call: .; d_call: TRBD1; v_call: TRBV6-1; cdr3_aa: ASRLTGGEVAYNEQF
j_call: TRBJ1-2; d_call: .; v_call: TRBV7-2; cdr3_aa: ASSTGVYGYT
j_call: TRBJ2-1; d_call: .; v_call: TRBV7-6; cdr3_aa: ASSLDLSERLCSYNEQF
j_call: TRBJ2-1; d_call: TRBD2; v_call: TRBV7-6; cdr3_aa: ASSLVLADYNEQF
j_call: TRBJ2-1; d_call: TRBD2; v_call: TRBV4-1; cdr3_aa: ASSQVGRGKISSYNEQF
j_call: TRBJ2-3; d_call: .; v_call: TRBV12-3/TRBV12-4; cdr3_aa: ASSYFGADTQY
j_call: TRBJ1-6; d_call: .; v_call: TRBV11-2; cdr3_aa: ASSFDRIGPSYNSPLH
j_call: .; d_call: TRBD2; v_call: TRBV23-1; cdr3_aa: ASSPLTSKDPEQY
j_call: .; d_call: .; v_call: TRBV28; cdr3_aa: ASSPHTFEQY
j_call: .; d_call: .; v_call: TRBV6-1; cdr3_aa: ASRVTGNSYEQY